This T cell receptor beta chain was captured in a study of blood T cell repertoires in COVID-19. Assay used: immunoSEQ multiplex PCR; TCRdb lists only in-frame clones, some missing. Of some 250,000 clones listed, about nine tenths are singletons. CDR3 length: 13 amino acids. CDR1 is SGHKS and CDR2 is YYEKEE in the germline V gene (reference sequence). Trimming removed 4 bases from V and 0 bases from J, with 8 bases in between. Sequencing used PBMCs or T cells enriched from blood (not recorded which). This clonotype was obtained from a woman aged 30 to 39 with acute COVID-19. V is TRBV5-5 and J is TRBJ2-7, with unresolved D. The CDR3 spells CASSKTSSYEQYF. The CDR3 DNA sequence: TGTGCCAGCAGCAAGACAAGCTCCTACGAGCAGTACTTC.